This T cell receptor beta chain was documented in a study of T cells in localized non-small cell lung cancer. Regarding this clone: The antigen remains undetermined.

The method was immunoSEQ multiplex PCR; TCRdb's version includes in-frame clones alone and lacks a portion of them. The table has under 20,000 clones, just over 90% seen once. General study findings and limits: Compared with tumor, uninvolved adjacent lung displayed greater T cell clonality, ranking highest overall. As only one tumor region underwent sequencing, heterogeneity remains possible. Longer overall survival was linked to higher blood T cell density.

This CDR3 has 15 residues. Trimming removed 2 bases from V and 0 bases from J, with 12 bases in between. Germline V CDR1 and CDR2: SQVTM, ANQGSEA. This material consisted of peripheral blood, taken before any cancer treatment. This TCR was recovered from a male donor aged 60 or over with stage I squamous cell lung carcinoma. The chain carries TRBV29-1 and TRBJ2-3; D is unresolved. The DNA of the CDR3 is TGCAGCGTTGAACAGAGGCTTCCTAGCACAGATACGCAGTATTTT. The encoded protein is CSVEQRLPSTDTQYF.